Presented here are 27 T cell receptor beta chains from one specimen sequenced in a study of a mutant IDH1 vaccine in newly diagnosed glioma. As for time point: baseline, week 1 (first vaccination visit). Treatment reported: pre-vaccination baseline after standard-of-care therapy. Generated by immunoSEQ multiplex PCR, the TCRdb table keeps only in-frame clones and is missing some. The data show tens of thousands of clones, with over 75% seen just once and roughly 20% held by the top ten. Here the sequenced sample was PBMCs, taken from a glioma patient treated with radiotherapy, temozolomide or both. Receptor source: a man aged 25 to 45 with glioma.

The chain has TRBV10-3 and TRBJ1-2, with 11 bases matching TRBD1. Germline V gene sequence: CDR1 ENHRY, CDR2 SYGVKD. The length of the CDR3 is 15 residues. The V segment lost 3 bases and the J segment 7 bases; nucleotides outside the gene matches: 7. The DNA for the CDR3 is TGTGCCATCAGTGAAGTCCCGGGACAGGGGGTTGGCTACACCTTC. Protein: CAISEVPGQGVGYTF.

V and J are TRBV4-3 and TRBJ2-2; 9 positions match TRBD1. J was trimmed by 0 bases and V by 4 bases; bases with no gene match: 9. Germline loops: CDR1 LGHNA, CDR2 YSLEER. The CDR3 is 18 residues long. The CDR3 spells CASSPPRQGGTNTGELFF. CDR3 coding DNA: TGCGCCAGCAGCCCGCCCCGACAGGGGGGGACGAACACCGGGGAGCTGTTTTTT.

In the case of this clone: Other nucleotide sequences from this sample produce the same CDR3. The rearrangement uses TRBV5-4 and TRBJ2-1, with 7 bases fitting TRBD2. Germline CDR1 SGHNT, CDR2 YYREEE (reference sequence). This CDR3 is 14 amino acids long. Trimming removed 4 bases from V and 3 bases from J; junction bases left unmatched: 4. This chain's CDR3 is CASSLGGDYNEQFF. CDR3 coding DNA: TGTGCCAGCAGCCTGGGGGGGGACTACAATGAGCAGTTCTTC.

This chain connects TRBV2 to TRBJ1-2; a weak D match, TRBD1 (5 bases). Trimming removed 2 bases at V and 5 bases at J, with 21 bases between. The CDR3 covers 17 residues. Germline CDR1 and CDR2: SNHLY and FYNNEI. CDR3 bases: TGTGCCAGCAGTGAAAAGCTGGTCTGGCAGGGAGTTTATGGCTACACCTTC. This gives the protein CASSEKLVWQGVYGYTF. Filled out from reference TRBV2 and TRBJ1-2, the complete variable domain reads EPEVTQTPSHQVTQMGQEVILRCVPISNHLYFYWYRQILGQKVEFLVSFYNNEISEKSEIFDDQFSVERPDGSNFTLKIRSTKLEDSAMYFCASSEKLVWQGVYGYTFGSGTRLTVV.

The chain couples TRBV9 to TRBJ2-3, with D uncertain. The V gene's germline CDR1 is SGDLS and CDR2 YYNGEE. This CDR3 contains 12 residues. Trimming left V 2 bases short and J 5 bases short, with 6 bases between. Here the CDR3 DNA reads TGTGCCAGCAGCGTGGAGTTAGATACGCAGTATTTT. It codes for CASSVELDTQYF.

The chain recombines TRBV6-5 with TRBJ1-1; no firm D call. CDR1 is MNHEY and CDR2 is SVGAGI in the germline V gene. This CDR3 comprises 14 residues. Trimming took 7 bases from V and 0 from J, leaving 12 bases between them. The CDR3 region has the DNA TGTGCCAGCACCACCACCGGGATGAACACTGAAGCTTTCTTT. It codes for CASTTTGMNTEAFF.

The genes are TRBV7-9 and TRBJ2-5; maybe TRBD1 (6 bases). V dropped 5 bases and J dropped 1 base, with 14 bases sitting between them. Germline V gene sequence: CDR1 SEHNR, CDR2 FQNEAQ (reference sequence). The CDR3 is 15 residues long. The CDR3, as DNA: TGTGCCAGCAGCCAAACTCGGGACACCCAAGAGACCCAGTACTTC. Amino acids: CASSQTRDTQETQYF.

The CDR3 DNA reads TGCGCCAGCACGGCCAACTCTGGAAACACCATATATTTT. Its translation is CASTANSGNTIYF. V gene TRBV10-1 combines with J gene TRBJ1-3; D ambiguous. The CDR3 runs to 13 residues. Germline lookup yields CDR1 WNHNN and CDR2 SYGVQD (reference sequence). Trimming shortened V by 7 bases and J by 0 bases, and 7 bases separated the two germline ends.

The chain recombines TRBV10-3 with TRBJ1-5; 9 bases agree with TRBD1. CDR3 length: 16 amino acids. Trimming cost V 2 bases and J 10 bases; bases outside gene matches: 12. CDR1 and CDR2 (germline): ENHRY, SYGVKD. CDR3 residues: CAISEGTGPYPIPQHF. CDR3 nucleotides: TGTGCCATCAGTGAGGGGACAGGGCCCTACCCAATCCCCCAGCATTTT.

The rearrangement uses TRBV6-1 and TRBJ2-7, with a possible D match to TRBD1 (5 bases). V was shortened by 0 bases and J by 2 bases, with 11 bases between the two germline ends. The germline gives CDR1 MNHNS, CDR2 SASEGT. CDR3 length: 15 residues. The CDR3 loop reads CASSEASGPPYEQYF. DNA of the CDR3: TGTGCCAGCAGTGAAGCGTCAGGGCCTCCCTACGAGCAGTACTTC.

V and J are TRBV19 and TRBJ1-4, with TRBD1 matching over 9 bases. The junction had 8 bases not matched to a gene; V was cut back by 6 bases and J by 6 bases. CDR1 is LNHDA and CDR2 is SQIVND in the germline V gene (reference sequence). The CDR3 spans 15 residues. CDR3 in amino acids: CASRNYRGQDEKLFF. The CDR3 region has the DNA TGTGCCAGTAGGAATTACAGGGGGCAAGATGAAAAACTGTTTTTT. The full variable domain, completed using reference TRBV19 and TRBJ1-4, is DGGITQSPKYLFRKEGQNVTLSCEQNLNHDAMYWYRQDPGQGLRLIYYSQIVNDFQKGDIAEGYSVSREKKESFPLTVTSAQKNPTAFYLCASRNYRGQDEKLFFGSGTQLSVL.

The chain employs TRBV9 and TRBJ2-7; 10 nucleotides match TRBD2. Unmatched junction bases numbered 4, after V lost 1 base and J lost 3 bases. Germline-derived CDR1 and CDR2 are SGDLS and YYNGEE. This CDR3 has 15 amino acids. CDR3 DNA sequence: TGTGCCAGCAGCGTATCGGCTAGCGGGAGCTACGAGCAGTACTTC. As protein: CASSVSASGSYEQYF.

The V and J genes are TRBV27 and TRBJ1-5; maybe TRBD1 (5 bases). There are 15 residues in the CDR3. Germline loops: CDR1 MNHEY, CDR2 SMNVEV (reference sequence). The germline V and J ends were trimmed by 5 bases and 2 bases, with 13 bases remaining between them. CDR3 in DNA: TGTGCCAGCAGTCCCGGGGGGGGACGCAATCAGCCCCAGCATTTT. Its protein is CASSPGGGRNQPQHF.

The chain links TRBV19 to TRBJ2-2; the match to TRBD2 covers 12 bases. Germline CDR1 LNHDA, CDR2 SQIVND (reference sequence). The CDR3 sequence is 19 residues long. The J segment lost 2 bases and the V segment lost 3 bases, leaving 10 bases of the junction unmatched. DNA of the CDR3: TGTGCCAGTAGTATTCTAGCGGGGGGGCCGGGCTCAAACACCGGGGAGCTGTTTTTT. It encodes CASSILAGGPGSNTGELFF. Filled out from reference TRBV19 and TRBJ2-2, the complete variable domain reads DGGITQSPKYLFRKEGQNVTLSCEQNLNHDAMYWYRQDPGQGLRLIYYSQIVNDFQKGDIAEGYSVSREKKESFPLTVTSAQKNPTAFYLCASSILAGGPGSNTGELFFGEGSRLTVL.

This chain connects TRBV5-1 to TRBJ1-1; TRBD1 agrees at 7 bases. V shed 4 bases and J 3 bases; nucleotides not matched to a gene: 3. Germline V gives CDR1 SGHRS, CDR2 YFSETQ. This CDR3 has 13 residues. CDR3 region: CASSPGGHTEAFF. CDR3 coding DNA: TGCGCCAGCAGCCCAGGGGGTCACACTGAAGCTTTCTTT.

The V call is TRBV18, the J call TRBJ1-4; 10 bases align to TRBD1. V lost 3 bases and J lost 7; bases outside the gene matches: 5. In germline, CDR1 is KGHSH, CDR2 LQKENI. The CDR3 consists of 15 residues. CDR3 loop: CASSPPGTGVEKLFF. The CDR3 DNA is TGTGCCAGCTCACCGCCCGGGACAGGGGTTGAAAAACTGTTTTTT.

The gene calls are TRBV2 and TRBJ2-4, with no clear D. The V end was cut by 6 bases, the J end by 0 bases, with 12 bases between. The germline CDR1 and CDR2 sequences are SNHLY and FYNNEI. This CDR3 is built from 15 residues. The CDR3 region has the DNA TGTGCCAGCAGGGGTAACAGAGTAGCCAAAAACATTCAGTACTTC. Translated, it gives CASRGNRVAKNIQYF.

This chain connects TRBV27 to TRBJ2-1; TRBD2 agrees at 15 bases. The CDR3 length is 14 residues. V lost 8 bases, J lost 7 bases, and 3 bases stayed unmatched. Germline values: CDR1 MNHEY, CDR2 SMNVEV (reference sequence). CDR3 coding DNA: TGTGCCAGCCGGACTAGCGGGAGGGTAAATGAGCAGTTCTTC. It specifies CASRTSGRVNEQFF.

V usage is TRBV5-1 and J usage is TRBJ1-1; weak D call: TRBD1 (6 bases). The CDR3 spans 15 residues. The V gene's germline CDR1 is SGHRS and CDR2 YFSETQ. Trimming pared 7 bases from V and 8 bases from J, leaving 24 bases between. DNA of the CDR3: TGCGCCAGCGAAGCTGGGGTAGGGGGGCCGGAGGAAGCTTTCTTT. Amino acids: CASEAGVGGPEEAFF.

DNA of the CDR3: TGTGCCTGGAGTGTTTTCGGTGGCAATCAGCCCCAGCATTTT. Translation gives CAWSVFGGNQPQHF. This rearrangement joins TRBV30 to TRBJ1-5; D uncertain. The germline CDR1 and CDR2 sequences are GTSNPN and SVGIG (reference sequence). The V and J ends lost 0 bases and 2 bases respectively, with 8 bases between them. The CDR3 length is 14 residues.

The chain recombines TRBV6-1 with TRBJ2-1; D gene uncertain. V lost 2 bases, J lost 0 bases, and 8 bases lay in between. This CDR3 is built from 15 residues. Germline CDR1 MNHNS, CDR2 SASEGT. CDR3 bases: TGTGCCAGCAGTGAACATCCCCTCTCCTACAATGAGCAGTTCTTC. This codes for CASSEHPLSYNEQFF.

The V gene is TRBV14, the J gene TRBJ2-5; D ambiguous. CDR3 length: 13 residues. Per germline, CDR1 SGHDN and CDR2 FVKESK. Trimming took off 6 bases at V and 2 bases at J, with 10 bases between the two ends. CDR3 coding DNA: TGTGCCAGCAGTCAACAGATACAAGAGACCCAGTACTTC. Amino acid sequence: CASSQQIQETQYF.

This chain joins TRBV6-1 and TRBJ2-1; D is possibly TRBD2 (6 bases). The length of the CDR3 is 15 residues. Per germline, CDR1 MNHNS and CDR2 SASEGT. V was shortened by 3 bases and J by 2 bases, with 11 bases between the two germline ends. CDR3 DNA sequence: TGTGCCAGCAGTGAGGAGGGAGAGGCCTACAATGAGCAGTTCTTC. This encodes CASSEEGEAYNEQFF.

The chain joins TRBV20-1 to TRBJ2-7; D unresolved. The germline gives CDR1 DFQATT, CDR2 SNEGSKA (reference sequence). V was cut by 6 bases and J by 4 bases, with 10 bases left in between. The CDR3 consists of 11 residues. The CDR3, as DNA: TGCAGTGCCCCGCGGAATTACGAGCAGTACTTC. Translating gives CSAPRNYEQYF.

The gene calls are TRBV5-6 and TRBJ2-7; D remains unclear. Trimming removed 2 bases from V and 3 bases from J, with 6 bases in between. From germline, CDR1 is SGHDT and CDR2 YYEEEE. There are 12 residues in the CDR3. The CDR3 sequence: CASSFSGYEQYF. DNA for the CDR3: TGTGCCAGCAGCTTCTCGGGCTACGAGCAGTACTTC.

The chain recombines TRBV19 with TRBJ2-6, with a weak D call TRBD2 (5 bases). Germline V gene sequence: CDR1 LNHDA, CDR2 SQIVND (reference sequence). The CDR3 extends over 17 amino acids. Trimming took off 5 bases at V and 1 base at J, with 15 bases between the two ends. CDR3 DNA: TGTGCCAGTAGTTTGGGAGTTCTGTATTCTGGGGCCAACGTCCTGACTTTC. Protein product: CASSLGVLYSGANVLTF. Full variable domain (remainder filled in from reference TRBV19 and TRBJ2-6): DGGITQSPKYLFRKEGQNVTLSCEQNLNHDAMYWYRQDPGQGLRLIYYSQIVNDFQKGDIAEGYSVSREKKESFPLTVTSAQKNPTAFYLCASSLGVLYSGANVLTFGAGSRLTVL.

The rearrangement uses TRBV2 and TRBJ2-3; 8 bases agree with TRBD1. The J segment lost 13 bases and the V segment lost 6 bases, leaving 9 bases of the junction unmatched. Germline assignment: CDR1 SNHLY and CDR2 FYNNEI. The length of the CDR3 is 12 residues. This CDR3 is CASRTGARGEYF. The CDR3 DNA sequence: TGTGCCAGCAGGACAGGGGCGCGAGGGGAGTATTTT.